The sequence of this T cell receptor beta chain was determined in a study of T cell changes during pregnancy in multiple sclerosis. Using immunoSEQ multiplex PCR, the repertoire was profiled, and TCRdb retains in-frame clones only, with some absent. This sample has tens of thousands of clones, with 85% to 95% found just once. There are 13 residues in the CDR3. V shed 3 bases, J shed 4 bases, and the junction held 0 bases outside the gene matches. Germline-derived CDR1 and CDR2 are KGHSH and LQKENI. The sequencing here drew on peripheral blood, taken in the third trimester of pregnancy. The chain has TRBV18 and TRBJ1-5; 7 nucleotides match TRBD1. The sequence derives from a female donor in good health, enrolled as a control in a pregnancy study. The CDR3 nucleotides read TGTGCCAGCTCACCGGACAGGAATCAGCCCCAGCATTTT. Its translation: CASSPDRNQPQHF.